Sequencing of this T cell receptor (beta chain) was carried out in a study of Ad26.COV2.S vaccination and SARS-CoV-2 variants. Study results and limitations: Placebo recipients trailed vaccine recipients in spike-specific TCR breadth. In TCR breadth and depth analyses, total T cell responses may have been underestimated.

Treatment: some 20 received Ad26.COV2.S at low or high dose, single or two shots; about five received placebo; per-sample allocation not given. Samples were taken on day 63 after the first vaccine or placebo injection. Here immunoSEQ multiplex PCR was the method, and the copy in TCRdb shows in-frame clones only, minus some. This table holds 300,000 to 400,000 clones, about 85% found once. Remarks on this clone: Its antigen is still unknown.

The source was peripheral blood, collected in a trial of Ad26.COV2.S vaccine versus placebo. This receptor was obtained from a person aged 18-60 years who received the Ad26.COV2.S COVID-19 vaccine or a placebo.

The CDR3 here is CASSPDYEQYF. The DNA for the CDR3 is TGTGCCAGCAGCCCCGATTACGAGCAGTACTTC. The chain employs TRBV11-2 and TRBJ2-7; no definite D call. CDR1 is SGHAT, CDR2 FQNNGV, per germline. The CDR3 is 11 residues long. Trimming pared 5 bases from V and 4 bases from J, leaving 6 bases between.